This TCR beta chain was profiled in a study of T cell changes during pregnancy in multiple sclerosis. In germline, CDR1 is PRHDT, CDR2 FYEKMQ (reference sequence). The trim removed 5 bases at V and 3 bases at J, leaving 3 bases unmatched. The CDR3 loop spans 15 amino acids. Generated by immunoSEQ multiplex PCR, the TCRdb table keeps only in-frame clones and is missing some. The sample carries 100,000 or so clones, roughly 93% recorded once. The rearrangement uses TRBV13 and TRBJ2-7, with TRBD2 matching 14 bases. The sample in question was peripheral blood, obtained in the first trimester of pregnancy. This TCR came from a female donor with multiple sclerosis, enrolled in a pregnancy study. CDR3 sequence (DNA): TGTGCCAGCAGCGGAGGACTAGCGGGGGGCTACGAGCAGTACTTC. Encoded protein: CASSGGLAGGYEQYF.